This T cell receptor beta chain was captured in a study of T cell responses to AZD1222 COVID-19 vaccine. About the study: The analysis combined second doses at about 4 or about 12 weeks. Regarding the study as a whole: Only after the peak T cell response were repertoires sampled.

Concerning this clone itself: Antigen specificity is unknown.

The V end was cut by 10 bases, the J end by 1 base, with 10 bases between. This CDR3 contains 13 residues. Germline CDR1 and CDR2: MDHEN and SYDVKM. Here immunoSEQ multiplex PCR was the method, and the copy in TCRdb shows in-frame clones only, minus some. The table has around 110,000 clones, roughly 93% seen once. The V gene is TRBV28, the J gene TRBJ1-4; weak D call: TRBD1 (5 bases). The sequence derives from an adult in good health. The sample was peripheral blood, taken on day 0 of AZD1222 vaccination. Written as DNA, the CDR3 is TGTGCCACTCATAGGGGAACTAATGAAAAACTGTTTTTT. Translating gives CATHRGTNEKLFF.